The clone carrying this T cell receptor (beta chain) was observed many times. This sample was taken from a study of blood T cell repertoires in COVID-19. About the study: The study drew acute and convalescent COVID-19 samples from the United States, Italy and Spain. T cells, B-cell-depleted T cells, or PBMCs supplied cDNA or gDNA.

Original processing notes: Reference gene primer amplification yielded estimated nucleated cell counts. Clones were read by immunoSEQ multiplex PCR, and TCRdb kept only the in-frame ones, dropping some. The V and J calls and clone size are taken from that table; D and trimming were inferred from the DNA. The sample has roughly 170,000 clones; approximately 79% are singletons. The CDR3 sequence is 19 residues long. V lost 2 bases and J 1 base, leaving 20 bases between the germline ends. Looked up from germline, CDR1 is SGHAT and CDR2 is FQNNGV. Sequenced sample: peripheral blood. The receptor was isolated from a woman of 80 years or more with acute or convalescent COVID-19. V usage is TRBV11-2 and J usage is TRBJ2-2; no clear D gene. The CDR3 here is CASSLSLWRRQENTGELFF. As DNA, the CDR3 is TGTGCCAGCAGCTTAAGTCTTTGGAGACGGCAAGAGAACACCGGGGAGCTGTTTTTT.